The rows below give T cell receptor beta chains drawn from one sample of a study of cytomegalovirus exposure and HLA in healthy donors. The table came from immunoSEQ multiplex PCR; TCRdb's copy has only in-frame clones and leaves some out. The sample has over 50,000 clones; about 86% are singletons. Sequencing used PBMCs. The receptors derive from a man between 40 and 49 years old in good health and CMV-seronegative. The CDR3 runs from the conserved cysteine through the conserved F or W. D genes are given only for firm matches. Only part of the rows carry a size: once, few, many, or a class if the clone is expanded.

CDR3 DNA,CDR3 protein,D gene,J gene,V gene,clone size
TGCAGCGTTGGTTCCCTCTCCGGCAGGGCGAACACTGAAGCTTTCTTT,CSVGSLSGRANTEAFF,-,TRBJ1-1,TRBV29-1,once
TGTGCCAGCACAGATAACTATGGCTACACCTTC,CASTDNYGYTF,-,TRBJ1-2,TRBV2,-
TGCAGCGGGGAGACGTGGGATACGCAGTATTTT,CSGETWDTQYF,-,TRBJ2-3,TRBV29-1,-
TGCGCCAGCAGCCAAGAAGACGTCCTGGACAGGTACACAGATACGCAGTATTTT,CASSQEDVLDRYTDTQYF,TRBD1,TRBJ2-3,TRBV4-1,-
TGCGCCAGCAGCCAAGACTCAGGGGTTGCAGAGACCCAGTACTTC,CASSQDSGVAETQYF,-,TRBJ2-5,TRBV4-1,-
TGTGCCAGCAGCTTAAGCGCGAACACTGAAGCTTTCTTT,CASSLSANTEAFF,-,TRBJ1-1,TRBV7-3,-
TGTGCCAGCAGCCCACCAGGGGTTGAAGCTTTCTTT,CASSPPGVEAFF,-,TRBJ1-1,TRBV7-9,few
TGCAGCGTTGAAACAGGGAGAACTGAAGCTTTCTTT,CSVETGRTEAFF,-,TRBJ1-1,TRBV29-1,-
TGTGCCAGCAGTCCGGGGGACGGGGCTAGCACAGATACGCAGTATTTT,CASSPGDGASTDTQYF,-,TRBJ2-3,TRBV27,-
TGCGCCAGCAGCTCGACTAGCGGGTCGTATGAGACCCAGTACTTC,CASSSTSGSYETQYF,TRBD2,TRBJ2-5,TRBV5-1,few
TGTGCCAGCAGCTTAGGATCGGGGTTCAATGAAAAACTGTTTTTT,CASSLGSGFNEKLFF,-,TRBJ1-4,TRBV7-2,few
TGTGCCAGCAGCTTAATTAGCTCATCTGGAAACACCATATATTTT,CASSLISSSGNTIYF,-,TRBJ1-3,TRBV7-2,-
TGTGCCATCAGTGAGTGGGGGACAGGGGCAAGGGAGAATGGCTACACCTTC,CAISEWGTGARENGYTF,TRBD1,TRBJ1-2,TRBV10-3,-
TGTGCCAGCAGCAGACCGGGACAGGGGTCCGAGACCCAGTACTTC,CASSRPGQGSETQYF,TRBD1,TRBJ2-5,TRBV5-6,few
TGTGCCAGCAGCCCGGGGGTAAACACCGGGGAGCTGTTTTTT,CASSPGVNTGELFF,-,TRBJ2-2,TRBV6-1,-
TGTGCCAGCAGCCCTTCTCAAGAGACCCAGTACTTC,CASSPSQETQYF,-,TRBJ2-5,TRBV7-2,-
TGTGCCAGCAGCTATCCTGGGGGGGCGGATGAAAAACTGTTTTTT,CASSYPGGADEKLFF,-,TRBJ1-4,TRBV7-9,-
TGTGCCAGCAGTTACCGACAGGACAACACTGAAGCTTTCTTT,CASSYRQDNTEAFF,-,TRBJ1-1,TRBV6-9,-
TGTGCCAGCTCACCACGGGGGGAGAGAACAGATACGCAGTATTTT,CASSPRGERTDTQYF,-,TRBJ2-3,TRBV18,-
TGTGCCAGCAGTCCTAAAGGGGACAGAGACCAAGAGACCCAGTACTTC,CASSPKGDRDQETQYF,TRBD1,TRBJ2-5,TRBV27,-
TGCGCCAGCGGGACTAGCGGCACAGATACGCAGTATTTT,CASGTSGTDTQYF,TRBD2,TRBJ2-3,TRBV10-1,-
TGTGCCAGCAGCTTGGCGGTCAGTCGAGGAGCTTTCTTT,CASSLAVSRGAFF,-,TRBJ1-1,TRBV5-5,once
TGTGCCAGCAGCCCACTAGCGGGGGGAGAGGGGGAGCTGTTTTTT,CASSPLAGGEGELFF,TRBD2,TRBJ2-2,TRBV9,-
TGTGCCAGCAGCTCCCAACAGGGTCTCGTGGGGAGTGAAAAACTGTTTTTT,CASSSQQGLVGSEKLFF,-,TRBJ1-4,TRBV11-2,-
TGTGCCAGCAGCTTAGGAACTCAGCGCTATGGCTACACCTTC,CASSLGTQRYGYTF,-,TRBJ1-2,TRBV7-2,-
TGTGCCAGCAGCCAAGATGCCCTAGCGGGTGGGACAGATACGCAGTATTTT,CASSQDALAGGTDTQYF,TRBD2,TRBJ2-3,TRBV4-2,-
TGCGCCAGCAGCTCTACAGGGTTAAAGGACTCACCCCTCCACTTT,CASSSTGLKDSPLHF,-,TRBJ1-6,TRBV5-1,-